The 23 T cell receptor beta chains in this list originate from one sample, sequenced in a study of shared clonotypes between healthy human individuals. TCRdb keeps only in-frame clones here, not all; method: immunoSEQ multiplex PCR. The sample yields about 2.3 million clones, less than 95% seen once. The sequencing sample was made of naive CD4+ T cells from PBMCs. Described subset: CD45RA+ positively selected. Every receptor here comes from a man between 18 and 29 years old in good health. Some clones in this sample may be carry-over from other donors' samples.

The chain recombines TRBV7-2 with TRBJ1-2; D not resolved. Germline CDR1 reads SGHTA; CDR2 reads FQGNSA. The V gene lost 1 base and the J gene lost 1 base, with 7 bases spanning the gap. The CDR3 is 14 residues long. CDR3: CASSLGRYNYGYTF. CDR3 DNA: TGTGCCAGCAGCTTAGGACGGTATAACTATGGCTACACCTTC.

Comments on this clone: Different DNA sequences within this sample yield the same CDR3. The J gene is TRBJ1-1, the V gene TRBV29-1; D ambiguous. CDR3 length: 11 residues. V was trimmed by 4 bases and J by 3 bases, leaving 6 bases between them. The germline V gene has CDR1 SQVTM and CDR2 ANQGSEA. CDR3 region: CSVVGHTEAFF. CDR3 nucleotides: TGCAGCGTTGTTGGGCACACTGAAGCTTTCTTT.

The chain uses TRBV10-3 and TRBJ2-5; 10 bases align to TRBD2. Germline CDR1 and CDR2: ENHRY and SYGVKD. CDR3 length equals 15 residues. The J segment lost 5 bases and the V segment lost 2 bases, leaving 5 bases of the junction unmatched. CDR3 amino acids: CAISELLAGVETQYF. The CDR3 region has the DNA TGTGCCATCAGTGAGCTGCTAGCGGGAGTTGAGACCCAGTACTTC.

The sample holds one count of this clone. The V call is TRBV7-2, the J call TRBJ2-2; TRBD2 might be the D (5 bases). Trimming removed 5 bases from V and 7 bases from J, with 14 bases in between. The CDR3 contains 14 residues. Germline V gene lookup returns CDR1 SGHTA and CDR2 FQGNSA. CDR3 loop: CASSQTSIYGELFF. DNA of the CDR3: TGTGCCAGCAGCCAAACTAGTATCTACGGGGAGCTGTTTTTT.

V and J are TRBV30 and TRBJ2-3, with a possible D match to TRBD1 (5 bases). Trimming took 5 bases from V and 6 from J, leaving 21 bases between them. Germline V gives CDR1 GTSNPN, CDR2 SVGIG (reference sequence). The CDR3 totals 15 residues. The CDR3 DNA follows: TGTGCCTGGGGCTCGACAGACCCTTTTCTCGATACGCAGTATTTT. It translates to CAWGSTDPFLDTQYF.

V gene TRBV18 combines with J gene TRBJ2-1; 8 bases map to TRBD2. Per the germline V gene, CDR1 is KGHSH and CDR2 is LQKENI. With 2 bases clipped from V and 2 bases from J, the junction kept 5 bases outside the gene matches. The CDR3 extends over 16 amino acids. The CDR3 DNA is TGTGCCAGCTCACCAACTAGCGGAGGCCCCTACAATGAGCAGTTCTTC. Encoded protein: CASSPTSGGPYNEQFF.

In the case of this clone: Other DNA sequences in this specimen translate into the identical CDR3. The J gene is TRBJ2-1, the V gene TRBV5-1, with D perhaps assigned TRBD1 or TRBD2 (6 bases each). The germline gives CDR1 SGHRS, CDR2 YFSETQ. This CDR3 has 14 residues. Trimming removed 4 bases from V and 0 bases from J, with 8 bases in between. CDR3 DNA sequence: TGCGCCAGCAGCAAGGGGGGCTCCTACAATGAGCAGTTCTTC. It specifies CASSKGGSYNEQFF.

The chain has TRBV18 and TRBJ2-2, with D unclear. V dropped 3 bases and J dropped 6 bases, with 11 bases sitting between them. Germline CDR1 and CDR2: KGHSH and LQKENI. CDR3 length: 14 amino acids. CDR3 residues: CASSPETFAGELFF. In nucleotides, the CDR3 is TGTGCCAGCTCACCTGAAACATTCGCCGGGGAGCTGTTTTTT.

The genes are TRBV5-6 and TRBJ2-7, with 9 bases lining up with TRBD1. Germline CDR1 and CDR2: SGHDT and YYEEEE. This CDR3 has 14 amino acids. After removal of 3 bases from V and 6 bases from J, the junction contained 7 bases not matched to a gene. CDR3 loop: CASSSWTGDSEQYF. The CDR3 nucleotides read TGTGCCAGCAGCTCCTGGACAGGGGACAGCGAGCAGTACTTC.

The chain carries TRBV10-3 and TRBJ1-3, with a tentative D call TRBD1 (5 bases). In germline, CDR1 is ENHRY, CDR2 SYGVKD. This CDR3 has 17 residues. V lost 0 bases and J 0 bases, leaving 12 bases between the germline ends. CDR3 in DNA: TGTGCCATCAGTGAGTCGATGGGGGGGAGCTCTGGAAACACCATATATTTT. This gives the protein CAISESMGGSSGNTIYF.

This clone has a handful of counts. The chain recombines TRBV19 with TRBJ1-1; no reliable D call. Germline assignment: CDR1 LNHDA and CDR2 SQIVND (reference sequence). The V end was cut by 11 bases, the J end by 0 bases, with 19 bases between. The CDR3 has 15 residues. The CDR3 DNA is TGTGCCTGTGATCCCCAAAGGCTTGTGAACACTGAAGCTTTCTTT. Translated, it gives CACDPQRLVNTEAFF.

The chain employs TRBV19 and TRBJ1-1, with TRBD1 as a possible D gene (5 bases). This CDR3 region has 15 residues. Germline CDR1 and CDR2: LNHDA and SQIVND (reference sequence). Trimming took 2 bases from V and 5 from J, leaving 15 bases between them. DNA of the CDR3: TGTGCCAGTAGTATATCAGGGACGGTGGGAACTGAAGCTTTCTTT. Translated, it gives CASSISGTVGTEAFF.

CDR3 region: CASSQDSGRAVTYNEQFF. The CDR3 DNA is TGTGCCAGCTCACAAGATAGCGGGAGGGCCGTCACCTACAATGAGCAGTTCTTC. The chain couples TRBV18 to TRBJ2-1; 11 bases align to TRBD2. The CDR3 contains 18 residues. Germline V gives CDR1 KGHSH, CDR2 LQKENI. Trimming cost V 4 bases and J 2 bases; bases outside gene matches: 10.

This rearrangement joins TRBV18 to TRBJ1-1, with 8 positions matching TRBD1. The V gene end was trimmed by 3 bases and the J gene end by 5 bases; junction bases not matched to a gene: 8. CDR1 is KGHSH and CDR2 is LQKENI in the germline V gene. This CDR3 region has 15 residues. The CDR3, as DNA: TGTGCCAGCTCACCGGAACAGGGGGTAAGGACTGAAGCTTTCTTT. Its translation is CASSPEQGVRTEAFF. Full variable domain (outside the CDR3, taken from reference TRBV18 and TRBJ1-1): NAGVMQNPRHLVRRRGQEARLRCSPMKGHSHVYWYRQLPEEGLKFMVYLQKENIIDESGMPKERFSAEFPKEGPSILRIQQVVRGDSAAYFCASSPEQGVRTEAFFGQGTRLTVV.

Of note for this clone: The same CDR3 arises from other DNA sequences in this sample as well. This chain connects TRBV5-1 to TRBJ2-5, with 7 nucleotides matching TRBD1. The ends lost 4 bases at V and 2 bases at J; junction bases unmatched: 2. CDR1 and CDR2 (germline): SGHRS, YFSETQ. The CDR3 spans 13 residues. The CDR3 reads CASSPRGQETQYF. The CDR3 nucleotides are TGCGCCAGCAGCCCCAGGGGGCAAGAGACCCAGTACTTC.

This chain links TRBV7-9 with TRBJ2-5, with a possible D match to TRBD2 (5 bases). Between the trimmed V and J ends, which lost 3 bases and 3 bases, there was a span of 8 bases. This CDR3 comprises 13 residues. Germline loops: CDR1 SEHNR, CDR2 FQNEAQ (reference sequence). The chain's CDR3 is CASSLTGKETQYF. As DNA, the CDR3 is TGTGCCAGCAGCTTGACCGGGAAAGAGACCCAGTACTTC.

The chain joins TRBV5-6 to TRBJ2-5; TRBD2 might be the D (6 bases). Between the trimmed V and J ends, which lost 0 bases and 7 bases, there was a span of 25 bases. CDR3 length equals 18 residues. Germline V gene sequence: CDR1 SGHDT, CDR2 YYEEEE. As DNA, the CDR3 is TGTGCCAGCAGCTTGGCCCGGGCCCAGCTGGAGGGCCACTGGACCCAGTACTTC. Its translation: CASSLARAQLEGHWTQYF.

V is TRBV18 and J is TRBJ2-2; D is possibly TRBD1 (6 bases). The germline CDR1 and CDR2 sequences are KGHSH and LQKENI. Deletions cut 3 bases from V and 6 bases from J, with 8 bases between. The CDR3 length is 13 residues. As DNA, the CDR3 is TGTGCCAGCTCACCGGACAGCGCCGGGGAGCTGTTTTTT. Protein sequence: CASSPDSAGELFF. Complete variable domain (other parts from reference TRBV18 and TRBJ2-2): NAGVMQNPRHLVRRRGQEARLRCSPMKGHSHVYWYRQLPEEGLKFMVYLQKENIIDESGMPKERFSAEFPKEGPSILRIQQVVRGDSAAYFCASSPDSAGELFFGEGSRLTVL.

This CDR3 reads CASSLGAPISVYEQYF. Written as DNA, the CDR3 is TGTGCCAGCAGCTTAGGGGCTCCAATTAGCGTCTACGAGCAGTACTTC. The V gene is TRBV7-2, the J gene TRBJ2-7; TRBD2 is a possible D gene (5 bases). The germline gives CDR1 SGHTA, CDR2 FQGNSA. With 1 base removed from V and 3 bases from J, the gap between germline ends came to 16 bases. The CDR3 sequence is 16 residues long.

On this clone: This sample also contains other DNA sequences that code for the same CDR3. The chain is built from TRBV18 and TRBJ1-1; D not certain. Trimming took off 1 base at V and 1 base at J, with 1 base between the two ends. The germline V gene encodes CDR1 KGHSH and CDR2 LQKENI. The CDR3 is made up of 12 amino acids. CDR3 DNA: TGTGCCAGCTCACCACAGAACACTGAAGCTTTCTTT. Encoded protein: CASSPQNTEAFF.

This clone appeared a single time. The J gene is TRBJ2-5, the V gene TRBV6-5, with 8 bases aligning to TRBD2. The CDR3 extends over 13 amino acids. Per the germline V gene, CDR1 is MNHEY and CDR2 is SVGAGI. Losses at the gene ends were 5 bases for V and 4 bases for J; bases not matched to a gene: 3. This CDR3 reads CASSSGRVETQYF. Written as DNA, the CDR3 is TGTGCCAGCAGTAGCGGGAGAGTAGAGACCCAGTACTTC.

The rearrangement links TRBV5-1 to TRBJ1-3; no clear D gene. Trimming took 3 bases from V and 3 from J, leaving 13 bases between them. Germline V lookup: CDR1 SGHRS, CDR2 YFSETQ. This CDR3 has 15 residues. The CDR3 loop reads CASSSGPSDGNTIYF. CDR3 bases: TGCGCCAGCAGCTCCGGCCCATCGGATGGAAACACCATATATTTT.

The J gene is TRBJ1-5, the V gene TRBV28; 12 bases align to TRBD1. This CDR3 region has 16 residues. Germline V gene lookup returns CDR1 MDHEN and CDR2 SYDVKM. V was pared by 2 bases and J by 5 bases, with 4 bases of the junction left unmatched. The CDR3 loop is CASSLGRDRGHQPQHF. In DNA form, the CDR3 reads TGTGCCAGCAGTTTAGGCCGGGACAGGGGGCATCAGCCCCAGCATTTT.